The rows below give T cell receptor beta chains drawn from one sample of a study of T cells after yellow fever vaccination. One entry per CDR3 protein results from TCRdb running MiXCR on the 5' RACE reads. Of approximately 300,000 distinct CDR3 sequences listed, around 6.8% are singletons. The sequences come from PBMCs, collected roughly 45 days after the first yellow fever vaccination. The receptors here all came from a man younger than 35 who received the YFV17D yellow fever vaccine. Each CDR3 is given without its conserved first and last residue. Each record gives: V gene, CDR3 protein.

v_call: TRBV29-1; cdr3_aa: SVNLQAFMNTEAF
v_call: TRBV7-6; cdr3_aa: ASSLGLAGGHEQY
v_call: TRBV19; cdr3_aa: ASGERGSNQPQH
v_call: TRBV7-2; cdr3_aa: ASSLAGRGGYNEQF
v_call: TRBV11-2; cdr3_aa: ASSPRTGTVTEQF
v_call: TRBV7-9; cdr3_aa: ASSFGQGDYGYT
v_call: TRBV6-5; cdr3_aa: ASSYHGQGKTEAF
v_call: TRBV29-1; cdr3_aa: SVEGDGAYEQY
v_call: TRBV7-9; cdr3_aa: ASSSGGDPRGIQPQH
v_call: TRBV6-2/TRBV6-3; cdr3_aa: ASSTQQGWDQPQH
v_call: TRBV19; cdr3_aa: ASSIDPWTGYNEQF
v_call: TRBV12-3/TRBV12-4; cdr3_aa: ASSFTSGTGNSPLH
v_call: TRBV7-2; cdr3_aa: ASSDLLAGRNEQF
v_call: TRBV5-1; cdr3_aa: ASSLGLAITDTQY
v_call: TRBV7-6; cdr3_aa: ASSLVSILGGWDEQY
v_call: TRBV7-2; cdr3_aa: ASSLGRVAGVTNEQF
v_call: TRBV6-5; cdr3_aa: ASRSRGAGTDTQY
v_call: TRBV6-5; cdr3_aa: ASSYNRDRALYEQF
v_call: TRBV5-5; cdr3_aa: ASHRGQTSTDTQY
v_call: TRBV15; cdr3_aa: ATSRGGNVNYEQY
v_call: TRBV4-3; cdr3_aa: ASSQARNSGNTIY
v_call: TRBV4-3; cdr3_aa: ASSQDSRNSYEQY
v_call: TRBV5-1; cdr3_aa: ASSLEGFAEKLF
v_call: TRBV20-1; cdr3_aa: SAPGGVRIYEQF
v_call: TRBV29-1; cdr3_aa: SVAGGEHSYEQY
v_call: TRBV20-1; cdr3_aa: SARGRSGRAEAF
v_call: TRBV7-9; cdr3_aa: ASSLASGAGEQY
v_call: TRBV7-7; cdr3_aa: ASSPLGVGTGELF
v_call: TRBV29-1; cdr3_aa: SAGGQAPGNTIY
v_call: TRBV7-9; cdr3_aa: ASSSTHDRVSYEQY
v_call: TRBV7-9; cdr3_aa: ASSLEWADTQY
v_call: TRBV19; cdr3_aa: ASRMIDREDTGELF
v_call: TRBV5-5; cdr3_aa: ASSFPGGNYGYT
v_call: TRBV6-2/TRBV6-3; cdr3_aa: ASSWGGTNEKLF
v_call: TRBV4-2; cdr3_aa: ASRWTSGGHPFSTDTQY
v_call: TRBV2; cdr3_aa: ATSRGHASTDTQY
v_call: TRBV7-6; cdr3_aa: ASSLAGTGGRTGELF
v_call: TRBV6-5; cdr3_aa: ASSYSQGATGELF
v_call: TRBV7-9; cdr3_aa: ASSSSRQDLYNEQF
v_call: TRBV20-1; cdr3_aa: SRLRAANTEAF
v_call: TRBV19; cdr3_aa: ASRRTDPGSYEQY
v_call: TRBV20-1; cdr3_aa: SGQGGGADTQY